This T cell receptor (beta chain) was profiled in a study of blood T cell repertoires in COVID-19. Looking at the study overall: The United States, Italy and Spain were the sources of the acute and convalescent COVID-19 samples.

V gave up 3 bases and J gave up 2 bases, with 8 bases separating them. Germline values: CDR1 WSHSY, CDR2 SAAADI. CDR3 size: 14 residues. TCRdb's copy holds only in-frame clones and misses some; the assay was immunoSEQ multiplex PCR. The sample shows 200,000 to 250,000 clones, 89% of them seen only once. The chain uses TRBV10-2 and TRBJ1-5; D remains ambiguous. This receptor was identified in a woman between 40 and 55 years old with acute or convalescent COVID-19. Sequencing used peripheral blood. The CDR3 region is CASSETQGNQPQHF. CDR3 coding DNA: TGCGCCAGCAGTGAAACTCAGGGCAATCAGCCCCAGCATTTT.